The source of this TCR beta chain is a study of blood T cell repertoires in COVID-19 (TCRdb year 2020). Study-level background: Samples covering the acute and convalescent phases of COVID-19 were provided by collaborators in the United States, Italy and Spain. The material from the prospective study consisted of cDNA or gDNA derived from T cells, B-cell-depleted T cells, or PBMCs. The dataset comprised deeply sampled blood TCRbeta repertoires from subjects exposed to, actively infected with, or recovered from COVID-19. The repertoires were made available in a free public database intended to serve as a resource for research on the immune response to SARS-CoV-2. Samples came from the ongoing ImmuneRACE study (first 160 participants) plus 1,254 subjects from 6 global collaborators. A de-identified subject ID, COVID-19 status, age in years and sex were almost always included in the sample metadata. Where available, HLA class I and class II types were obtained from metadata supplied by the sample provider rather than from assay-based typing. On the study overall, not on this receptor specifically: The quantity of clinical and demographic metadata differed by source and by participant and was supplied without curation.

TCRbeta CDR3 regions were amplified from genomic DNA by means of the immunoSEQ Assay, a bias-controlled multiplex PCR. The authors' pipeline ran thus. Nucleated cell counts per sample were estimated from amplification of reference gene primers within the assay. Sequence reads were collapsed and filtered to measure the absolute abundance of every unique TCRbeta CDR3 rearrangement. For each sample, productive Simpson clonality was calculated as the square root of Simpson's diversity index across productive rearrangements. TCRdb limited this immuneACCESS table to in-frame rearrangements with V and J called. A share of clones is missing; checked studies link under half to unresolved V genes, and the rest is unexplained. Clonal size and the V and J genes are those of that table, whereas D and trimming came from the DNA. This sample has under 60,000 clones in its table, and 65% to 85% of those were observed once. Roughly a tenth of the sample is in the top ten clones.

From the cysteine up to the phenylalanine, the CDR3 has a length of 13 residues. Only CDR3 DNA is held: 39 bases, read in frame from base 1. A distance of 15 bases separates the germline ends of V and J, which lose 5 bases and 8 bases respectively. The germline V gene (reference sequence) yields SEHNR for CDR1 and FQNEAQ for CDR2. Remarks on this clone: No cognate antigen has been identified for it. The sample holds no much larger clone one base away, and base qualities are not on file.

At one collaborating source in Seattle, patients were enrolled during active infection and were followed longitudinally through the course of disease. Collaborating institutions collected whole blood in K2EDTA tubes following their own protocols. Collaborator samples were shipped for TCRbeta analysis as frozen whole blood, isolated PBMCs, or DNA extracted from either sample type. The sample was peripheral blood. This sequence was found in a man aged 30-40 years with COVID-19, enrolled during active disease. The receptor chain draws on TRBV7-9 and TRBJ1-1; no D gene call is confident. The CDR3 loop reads CASSVGSQKEAFF. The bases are TGTGCCAGCAGCGTCGGGTCACAAAAGGAAGCTTTCTTT.